A few counts support the clone carrying this TCR beta chain. TCRdb processed the reads anew with MiXCR; each CDR3 protein has one entry. The sample shows approximately 700,000 distinct CDR3 sequences, 35% of them seen only once. This sample was taken from a study of T cell repertoires in cytomegalovirus infection. About the research overall: Public signatures in TCR beta pointed to CMV infection and matching HLA type.

The CDR3 is 15 amino acids. The trim removed 5 bases at V and 5 bases at J, leaving 10 bases unmatched. Germline lookup yields CDR1 SGHTA and CDR2 FQGNSA. The chain links TRBV7-2 to TRBJ2-5; TRBD2 aligns across 8 bases. Sequenced sample: PBMCs. The TCR originated in a human donor in good health (CMV status not recorded). Some clones in this sample may be carry-over from other donors' samples. CDR3 nucleotide sequence: TGTGCCAGCAGCCGGGAGGGGGTATCGGGGGAGACCCAGTACTTC. Its translation is CASSREGVSGETQYF.